Here is one TCR beta chain with its context. The data stem from a study of cytomegalovirus exposure and HLA in healthy donors. With 60 Vbeta and 13 Jbeta primers, the PCR was carried out. TCRdb's table, derived via immunoSEQ multiplex PCR, lists solely in-frame clones and lacks some. The sample yields around 130,000 clones, around 80% seen once. The CDR3 extends over 16 amino acids. Germline CDR1 is LGHNA and CDR2 is YSLEER. V shed 0 bases and J shed 9 bases, with 18 bases lying between them. Sequencing was carried out using PBMCs. The receptor comes from a boy aged 2-15 years in good health and CMV-seronegative. The rearrangement uses TRBV4-3 and TRBJ2-1; possible D gene TRBD2, 5 bases. CDR3 sequence: CASSQETLPPRGEQFF. DNA of the CDR3: TGCGCCAGCAGCCAAGAGACCCTCCCCCCCCGGGGTGAGCAGTTCTTC.